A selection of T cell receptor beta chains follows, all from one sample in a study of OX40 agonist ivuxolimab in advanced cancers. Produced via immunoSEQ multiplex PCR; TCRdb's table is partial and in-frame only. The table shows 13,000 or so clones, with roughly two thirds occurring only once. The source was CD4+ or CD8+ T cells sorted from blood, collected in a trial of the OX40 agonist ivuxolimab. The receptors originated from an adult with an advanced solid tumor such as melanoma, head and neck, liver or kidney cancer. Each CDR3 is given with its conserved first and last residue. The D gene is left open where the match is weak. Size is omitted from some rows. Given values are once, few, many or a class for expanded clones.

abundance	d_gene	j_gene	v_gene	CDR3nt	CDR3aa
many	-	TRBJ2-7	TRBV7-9	TGTGCCAGCAGCGGGATCTACGAGCAGTACTTC	CASSGIYEQYF
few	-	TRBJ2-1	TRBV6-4	TGTGCCAGCAGTGAGGCCGGCGGGGAGCAGTTCTTC	CASSEAGGEQFF
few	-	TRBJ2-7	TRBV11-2	TGTGCCAGCAGCTTAAGACAGTCGCCCGTCTACGAGCAGTACTTC	CASSLRQSPVYEQYF
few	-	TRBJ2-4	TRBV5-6	TGTGCCAGCAGCTTGGGGGGCAGCCGCAAAAACATTCAGTACTTC	CASSLGGSRKNIQYF
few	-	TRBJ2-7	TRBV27	TGTGCCAGCAGTTTCGACAGTGTCGGGACCTACGAGCAGTACTTC	CASSFDSVGTYEQYF
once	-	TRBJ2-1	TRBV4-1	TGCGCCAGCCGAGCGGGTAGCTCCTACAATGAGCAGTTCTTC	CASRAGSSYNEQFF
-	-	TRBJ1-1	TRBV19	TGTGCCAGTAGTTTTTTTGGGAACACTGAAGCTTTCTTT	CASSFFGNTEAFF
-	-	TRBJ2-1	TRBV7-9	TGTGCCAGCAGCGATGGGGATAACAATGAGCAGTTCTTC	CASSDGDNNEQFF
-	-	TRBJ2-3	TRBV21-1	TGTGCCAGCAGCAAACATGAGACAGGGTGGACAGATACGCAGTATTTT	CASSKHETGWTDTQYF
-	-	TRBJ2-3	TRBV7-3	TGTGCCAGCAGTTTCGACGGCACAGATACGCAGTATTTT	CASSFDGTDTQYF
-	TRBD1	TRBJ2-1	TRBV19	TGTGCCAGCAGCCCCCAGGGGGCGAATGAGCAGTTCTTC	CASSPQGANEQFF
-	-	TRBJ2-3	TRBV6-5	TGTGCCAGCAGTCGAGGGTTAGTGGGCACAGATACGCAGTATTTT	CASSRGLVGTDTQYF
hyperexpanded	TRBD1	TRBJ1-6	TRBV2	TGTGCCAGCACCCCGGACAGGACCTTTTCACCCCTCCACTTT	CASTPDRTFSPLHF
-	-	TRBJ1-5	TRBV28	TGTGCCAGCAGCTCCGAGGAGGGTCAGCCCCAGCATTTT	CASSSEEGQPQHF
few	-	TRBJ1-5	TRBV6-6	TGTGCCAGCAGAAGAGAACAGCCCCAGCATTTT	CASRREQPQHF
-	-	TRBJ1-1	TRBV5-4	TGTGCCAGCAGGCAGGGGAATTTCCCTGAAGCTTTCTTT	CASRQGNFPEAFF
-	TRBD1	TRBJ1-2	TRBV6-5	TGTGCCAGCAGTCCCCGACAGGGATGGTGGGGCTACACCTTC	CASSPRQGWWGYTF
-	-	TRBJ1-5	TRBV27	TGTGCCAGCAGTTTATCGTCAGGGCTAAACAATCAGCCCCAGCATTTT	CASSLSSGLNNQPQHF
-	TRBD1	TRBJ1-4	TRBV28	TGTGCCAGCAGTTTAACTCCAGGGGGTGAAAAACTGTTTTTT	CASSLTPGGEKLFF
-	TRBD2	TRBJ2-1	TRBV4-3	TGCGCCAGCAGCCGGGACTTTGGGGGGGAAGAGCAGTTCTTC	CASSRDFGGEEQFF
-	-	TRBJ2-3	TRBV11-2	TGTGCCAGCAGCTTAGGTTCAGATACGCAGTATTTT	CASSLGSDTQYF
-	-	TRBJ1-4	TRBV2	TGTGCCAGCAGTTTAGGGGGTGTCTCTAATGAAAAACTGTTTTTT	CASSLGGVSNEKLFF
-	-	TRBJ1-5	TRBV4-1	TGCGCCAGCAGCCAAGAAGAGGCGGTCTATAGCAATCAGCCCCAGCATTTT	CASSQEEAVYSNQPQHF
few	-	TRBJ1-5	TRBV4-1	TGCGCCAGCAGCCTAAGTTCAACAGGAAGTCAGCCCCAGCATTTT	CASSLSSTGSQPQHF
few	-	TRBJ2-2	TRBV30	TGTGCCTGGAGTGTGGGAAGGGGGTATACCGGGGAGCTGTTTTTT	CAWSVGRGYTGELFF
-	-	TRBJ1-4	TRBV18	TGTGCCAGCTCACCATCGGGGAGCACTAATGAAAAACTGTTTTTT	CASSPSGSTNEKLFF